This T cell receptor (beta chain) was found in a study of blood T cell repertoires in COVID-19. Study-wide context: The United States, Italy and Spain were the sources of the acute and convalescent COVID-19 samples.

The repertoire was sequenced with immunoSEQ multiplex PCR; TCRdb's copy has only in-frame clones and lacks some. Among more than 150,000 clones listed, 78% were seen once. V was clipped by 8 bases and J by 0 bases, with 8 bases between them. The CDR3 spans 12 residues. The source is a woman over 75 with active or convalescent COVID-19. The V call is TRBV12-3 or TRBV12-4, the J call TRBJ2-7, with TRBD2 as a possible D gene (6 bases). The sequencing sample was made of peripheral blood. In DNA form, the CDR3 reads TGTGCCAGCGCGGGGATCTCCTACGAGCAGTACTTC. The encoded protein is CASAGISYEQYF.